One and the same sample provided the 8 T cell receptor beta chains below, sequenced in a study of blood T cell repertoires in COVID-19. TCRdb's table, derived via immunoSEQ multiplex PCR, lists solely in-frame clones and lacks some. The sample records 200,000 to 250,000 clones, around nine tenths being singletons. The sequencing input was PBMCs or T cells enriched from blood (not recorded which). The receptors come from a woman in her twenties or thirties who had been exposed to COVID-19.

The J gene is TRBJ1-2, the V gene TRBV7-8; D possibly corresponds to TRBD1 (6 bases). The V end was cut by 4 bases, the J end by 4 bases, with 10 bases between. The V gene's germline CDR1 is SGHVS and CDR2 FQNEAQ. The CDR3 runs to 13 residues. The CDR3 nucleotides are TGTGCCAGCAGCTCTGGGACAAGCTATGGCTACACCTTC. It translates to CASSSGTSYGYTF.

The chain carries TRBV10-3 and TRBJ2-5; D is possibly TRBD1 (5 bases). CDR3 length: 14 amino acids. V was clipped by 2 bases and J by 5 bases, with 12 bases between them. The germline gives CDR1 ENHRY, CDR2 SYGVKD. CDR3 in amino acids: CAISEGAGKETQYF. CDR3 nucleotide sequence: TGTGCCATCAGTGAGGGGGCAGGGAAGGAGACCCAGTACTTC.

The V gene is TRBV19, the J gene TRBJ2-3; 8 bases map to TRBD1. Trimming removed 5 bases from V and 2 bases from J; junction bases left unmatched: 6. Germline assignment: CDR1 LNHDA and CDR2 SQIVND (reference sequence). This CDR3 has 15 residues. CDR3 residues: CASSPDRVNTDTQYF. The DNA of the CDR3 is TGTGCCAGTAGTCCGGACAGGGTGAACACAGATACGCAGTATTTT.

The gene calls are TRBV30 and TRBJ1-1; D perhaps matches TRBD1 (6 bases). The CDR3 sequence is 13 residues long. Trimming stripped 2 bases from V and 7 bases from J, with 14 bases between. The germline gives CDR1 GTSNPN, CDR2 SVGIG (reference sequence). The CDR3 sequence is CAWSIGTRVEAFF. Here the CDR3 DNA reads TGTGCCTGGAGTATAGGGACAAGGGTTGAAGCTTTCTTT.

The V gene is TRBV12-3 or TRBV12-4, the J gene TRBJ2-2; D might be TRBD1 (5 bases). The CDR3 is made up of 13 amino acids. Trimming stripped 8 bases from V and 8 bases from J, with 15 bases between. CDR3 in amino acids: CASALDWTGELFF. The DNA of the CDR3 is TGTGCCAGCGCCTTAGACTGGACAGGGGAGCTGTTTTTT.

The chain employs TRBV30 and TRBJ2-2; 9 bases fit TRBD2. V was pared by 0 bases and J by 6 bases, with 5 bases of the junction left unmatched. CDR3 length equals 15 residues. Germline V gene data show CDR1 as GTSNPN and CDR2 as SVGIG (reference sequence). CDR3 region: CAWSVIAGAAGELFF. The CDR3 nucleotides are TGTGCCTGGAGTGTGATAGCGGGAGCGGCCGGGGAGCTGTTTTTT.

The CDR3 region has the DNA TGTGCCACTAGCGGGAGTGGCTACGAGCAGTACTTC. Translating it yields CATSGSGYEQYF. The rearrangement joins TRBV2 to TRBJ2-7; 10 bases agree with TRBD2. V lost 10 bases to trimming and J lost 3 bases; unmatched junction nucleotides: 3. This CDR3 comprises 12 residues. The germline V gene encodes CDR1 SNHLY and CDR2 FYNNEI.

This sequence joins TRBV5-4 and TRBJ2-5, with a weak D call TRBD1 (8 bases). The CDR3 loop spans 15 amino acids. The V gene's germline CDR1 is SGHNT and CDR2 YYREEE (reference sequence). V lost 4 bases and J lost 4, with 17 bases in between. The CDR3 coding sequence is TGTGCCAGCAGCATCACAGGGGGGGGTAGAGAGACCCAGTACTTC. Encoded protein: CASSITGGGRETQYF.